These 30 T cell receptor beta chains were sequenced from one sample in a study of T cells in pancreatic ductal adenocarcinoma. TCRdb's table, derived via immunoSEQ multiplex PCR, lists solely in-frame clones and lacks some. The sample includes approximately 97,000 clones, around 96% of them seen just once. Selected pancreatic ductal adenocarcinoma patients had undergone surgery without neoadjuvant therapy. Material: PBMCs. These receptors all stem from a human donor with pancreatic ductal adenocarcinoma.

The chain is built from TRBV28 and TRBJ2-7; D uncertain. Germline V lookup: CDR1 MDHEN, CDR2 SYDVKM. The CDR3 totals 11 residues. Trimming left V 6 bases short and J 3 bases short, with 6 bases between. In DNA, the CDR3 is TGTGCCAGCAGCCCCAACTACGAGCAGTACTTC. Its protein is CASSPNYEQYF.

CDR3 bases: TGTGCCAGCAGCCCCTCGGGACAGGGGGCGCGTCACACCTTC. It is translated as CASSPSGQGARHTF. The V gene is TRBV28, the J gene TRBJ1-2; TRBD1 matches 12 bases. The CDR3 is made up of 14 amino acids. V shed 6 bases, J shed 12 bases, and the junction held 11 bases outside the gene matches. The V gene's germline CDR1 is MDHEN and CDR2 SYDVKM.

The chain joins TRBV7-3 to TRBJ2-5, with D perhaps TRBD2 (6 bases). CDR1 and CDR2 from the germline V gene are SGHTA and FQGTGA. V was pared by 5 bases and J by 4 bases, with 14 bases between. The CDR3 is 14 amino acids. The CDR3 spells CASSPVGGGETQYF. CDR3 nucleotide sequence: TGTGCCAGCAGCCCAGTGGGGGGAGGAGAGACCCAGTACTTC.

This chain joins TRBV15 and TRBJ2-7, with 10 bases that match TRBD2. J gave up 2 bases and V 3 bases, and 10 bases lay outside the gene matches. The CDR3 runs 17 residues. Germline-derived CDR1 and CDR2 are LNHNV and YYDKDF (reference sequence). The CDR3 loop is CATSSLAGGRNPYEQYF. In DNA, the CDR3 is TGTGCCACCAGCAGTTTAGCGGGAGGTCGAAATCCCTACGAGCAGTACTTC.

This clone was seen a single time. The chain links TRBV11-2 to TRBJ2-1; D gene unclear. There are 14 residues in the CDR3. V was cut by 5 bases and J by 4 bases, with 12 bases left in between. Germline values: CDR1 SGHAT, CDR2 FQNNGV. The CDR3 protein is CASSPGPEYNEQFF. In DNA, the CDR3 is TGTGCCAGCAGCCCGGGTCCGGAGTACAATGAGCAGTTCTTC.

This chain uses TRBV4-1 with TRBJ2-7; the D gene is possibly TRBD2 (5 bases). The CDR3 is 13 amino acids. From germline, CDR1 is MGHRA and CDR2 YSYEKL. With 1 base removed from V and 3 bases from J, the gap between germline ends came to 7 bases. In DNA form, the CDR3 reads TGCGCCAGCAGCCAAGGGACTCTCTACGAGCAGTACTTC. It translates to CASSQGTLYEQYF.

This clone was detected once. The chain joins TRBV12-5 to TRBJ1-1, with 8 bases lining up with TRBD1. Germline CDR1 and CDR2: LGHNT and FRNRAP. The V segment lost 8 bases and the J segment 10 bases; nucleotides outside the gene matches: 18. This CDR3 is built from 15 residues. As DNA, the CDR3 is TGTGCTAGTATATTACCTATTGGGACAGGTTTCCGAGCTTTCTTT. Translating gives CASILPIGTGFRAFF.

CDR3 protein: CASSLPGTGVNTEAFF. CDR3 sequence (DNA): TGTGCCAGCAGTTTACCCGGGACAGGGGTGAACACTGAAGCTTTCTTT. The rearrangement joins TRBV28 to TRBJ1-1, with TRBD1 matching 10 bases. With V trimmed by 2 bases and J by 0 bases, 3 bases remained unmatched. This CDR3 has 16 amino acids. CDR1 and CDR2 from the germline V gene are MDHEN and SYDVKM.

The J gene is TRBJ2-3, the V gene TRBV2, with 7 bases aligning to TRBD2. With 6 bases clipped from V and 0 bases from J, the junction kept 9 bases outside the gene matches. Germline V gives CDR1 SNHLY, CDR2 FYNNEI. The CDR3 covers 16 residues. The CDR3 sequence is CASSSPSGSSTDTQYF. The CDR3 nucleotides read TGTGCCAGCAGCTCTCCTAGCGGCTCTAGCACAGATACGCAGTATTTT.

The CDR3 here is CASSSIKQSYEQYF. CDR3 DNA: TGTGCCAGCAGCTCCATCAAACAGTCCTACGAGCAGTACTTC. J is TRBJ2-7 and V is TRBV7-9; the D is unclear. The length of the CDR3 is 14 residues. Trimming took off 4 bases at V and 1 base at J, with 11 bases between the two ends. CDR1 and CDR2 (germline): SEHNR, FQNEAQ (reference sequence).

The CDR3 sequence is CASSQAGANTGELFF. The CDR3 DNA sequence: TGCGCCAGCAGCCAAGCGGGAGCGAACACCGGGGAGCTGTTTTTT. This sequence joins TRBV4-3 and TRBJ2-2; D perhaps matches TRBD2 (6 bases). The CDR3 contains 15 residues. Looked up from germline, CDR1 is LGHNA and CDR2 is YSLEER. The germline V and J ends were trimmed by 1 base and 0 bases, with 6 bases remaining between them.

This chain uses TRBV4-1 with TRBJ2-1; 8 nucleotides agree with TRBD2. The CDR3 spans 16 residues. V was clipped by 4 bases and J by 4 bases; unmatched bases: 9. Germline V gene data show CDR1 as MGHRA and CDR2 as YSYEKL. For the CDR3, the DNA is TGCGCCAGCAGCCTCAGGCCGAGCGGGGGTTACAATGAGCAGTTCTTC. Translated: CASSLRPSGGYNEQFF.

The chain couples TRBV2 to TRBJ2-7, with 7 bases aligning to TRBD2. V shed 4 bases and J 6 bases; nucleotides not matched to a gene: 3. Germline loops: CDR1 SNHLY, CDR2 FYNNEI. The CDR3 has 12 residues. CDR3 sequence (DNA): TGTGCCAGCAGTGGACTAGCCAGCGAGCAGTACTTC. Its translation: CASSGLASEQYF.

V and J are TRBV19 and TRBJ2-5; the D gene is possibly TRBD2 (6 bases). The V gene lost 2 bases and the J gene lost 1 base, with 11 bases spanning the gap. The CDR3 spans 15 residues. CDR1 is LNHDA and CDR2 is SQIVND in the germline V gene (reference sequence). DNA for the CDR3: TGTGCCAGTAGTATAACCTCTAGCGTCCAAGAGACCCAGTACTTC. As protein: CASSITSSVQETQYF. Supplemented by reference TRBV19 and TRBJ2-5, the full variable domain reads DGGITQSPKYLFRKEGQNVTLSCEQNLNHDAMYWYRQDPGQGLRLIYYSQIVNDFQKGDIAEGYSVSREKKESFPLTVTSAQKNPTAFYLCASSITSSVQETQYFGPGTRLLVL.

The chain is built from TRBV18 and TRBJ2-3; TRBD1 matches 9 bases. The CDR3 extends over 16 amino acids. CDR1 and CDR2 (germline): KGHSH, LQKENI. The ends lost 4 bases at V and 4 bases at J; junction bases unmatched: 9. CDR3 bases: TGTGCCAGCTCACAAGCCGGGACAGGGTATGCAGATACGCAGTATTTT. Translated: CASSQAGTGYADTQYF.

Here the CDR3 reads CASSTVADTDTQYF. The CDR3 DNA reads as TGTGCCAGTAGTACCGTGGCAGACACAGATACGCAGTATTTT. The rearrangement links TRBV19 to TRBJ2-3, with unresolved D. The CDR3 extends over 14 amino acids. V was pared by 4 bases and J by 2 bases, with 10 bases between. CDR1 is LNHDA, CDR2 SQIVND, per germline (reference sequence).

This clone was seen a few times. V is TRBV19 and J is TRBJ2-4; possibly TRBD2 for D (6 bases). Germline loops: CDR1 LNHDA, CDR2 SQIVND (reference sequence). V lost 5 bases and J 4 bases, leaving 18 bases between the germline ends. The CDR3 loop spans 16 amino acids. Written as DNA, the CDR3 is TGTGCCAGTAGTCCCGACGCGGGATTGGGAAAAAACATTCAGTACTTC. It codes for CASSPDAGLGKNIQYF.

This chain connects TRBV6-5 to TRBJ2-7; weak D call: TRBD2 (5 bases). Germline CDR1 and CDR2: MNHEY and SVGAGI. This CDR3 region has 13 residues. Trimming stripped 2 bases from V and 5 bases from J, with 10 bases between. CDR3 sequence reads: CASSYEGRDEQYF. The CDR3 DNA reads as TGTGCCAGCAGTTACGAGGGTAGGGACGAGCAGTACTTC.

The rearrangement joins TRBV6-5 to TRBJ2-1; D unresolved. Trimming pared 8 bases from V and 8 bases from J, leaving 10 bases between. CDR3 size: 11 residues. From germline, CDR1 is MNHEY and CDR2 SVGAGI. For the CDR3, the DNA is TGTGCCAGCCGAGGAAGCGATGAGCAGTTCTTC. It encodes CASRGSDEQFF.

This chain connects TRBV7-8 to TRBJ2-2, with D unresolved. V dropped 2 bases and J dropped 7 bases, with 11 bases sitting between them. The CDR3 has 14 amino acids. Germline lookup yields CDR1 SGHVS and CDR2 FQNEAQ. CDR3 nucleotides: TGTGCCAGCAGCTTAAGCCGGTTGGTCGGGGAGCTGTTTTTT. Translated, it gives CASSLSRLVGELFF. Based on the CDR3 plus reference TRBV7-8 and TRBJ2-2, the full variable domain is GAGVSQSPRYKVAKRGQDVALRCDPISGHVSLFWYQQALGQGPEFLTYFQNEAQLDKSGLPSDRFFAERPEGSVSTLKIQRTQQEDSAVYLCASSLSRLVGELFFGEGSRLTVL.

The CDR3 loop reads CASSQGTGVYNEQFF. In DNA, the CDR3 is TGTGCCAGCAGCCAGGGAACAGGGGTCTACAATGAGCAGTTCTTC. This chain uses TRBV6-5 with TRBJ2-1; 7 positions agree with TRBD1. This CDR3 has 15 residues. Per germline, CDR1 MNHEY and CDR2 SVGAGI. The ends lost 6 bases at V and 3 bases at J; junction bases unmatched: 8.

The chain has TRBV7-9 and TRBJ2-7, with 9 bases that match TRBD1. CDR1 and CDR2 (germline): SEHNR, FQNEAQ (reference sequence). CDR3 length equals 16 residues. With V trimmed by 0 bases and J by 3 bases, 6 bases remained unmatched. CDR3 DNA sequence: TGTGCCAGCAGCTTAGCAGATTGGGGACAGGGCTACGAGCAGTACTTC. It yields the protein CASSLADWGQGYEQYF.

The chain carries TRBV5-1 and TRBJ2-7; tentative D call: TRBD2 (6 bases). The germline CDR1 and CDR2 sequences are SGHRS and YFSETQ. V lost 1 base to trimming and J lost 3 bases, with 11 bases between them. The CDR3 totals 14 residues. CDR3 residues: CASSLWGGNYEQYF. The CDR3, as DNA: TGCGCCAGCAGCTTGTGGGGCGGGAACTACGAGCAGTACTTC.

This clone was observed once. The gene calls are TRBV5-1 and TRBJ1-4; 7 bases match TRBD1. Trimming at V came to 4 bases and at J to 8 bases, leaving 11 bases not matched to a gene. The CDR3 extends over 15 amino acids. CDR1 SGHRS and CDR2 YFSETQ come from the germline V gene. The CDR3: CASSPVRGVGEKLFF. Written as DNA, the CDR3 is TGCGCCAGCAGCCCCGTCAGGGGGGTGGGGGAAAAACTGTTTTTT.

This rearrangement joins TRBV6-1 to TRBJ2-1, with 10 bases lining up with TRBD2. This CDR3 region has 17 residues. CDR1 and CDR2 from the germline V gene are MNHNS and SASEGT. The V and J ends lost 2 bases and 8 bases, in that order; junction bases with no gene match: 12. DNA for the CDR3: TGTGCCAGCAGTGAATGGGCGCCTAGCGGGAGTCTGGATGAGCAGTTCTTC. This sequence encodes CASSEWAPSGSLDEQFF.

This chain links TRBV11-2 with TRBJ2-2; D is undetermined. V lost 1 base and J 2 bases, leaving 11 bases between the germline ends. Germline V gene sequence: CDR1 SGHAT, CDR2 FQNNGV. The CDR3 contains 16 residues. In nucleotides, the CDR3 is TGTGCCAGCAGCTTAGTCCCACGCGGAAACACCGGGGAGCTGTTTTTT. Its protein is CASSLVPRGNTGELFF.

The chain uses TRBV27 and TRBJ1-5, with a weak D call TRBD1 (5 bases). Germline CDR1 MNHEY, CDR2 SMNVEV (reference sequence). The CDR3 loop spans 14 amino acids. The V and J ends lost 4 bases and 7 bases respectively, with 14 bases between them. The CDR3 spells CASSSRQSRQPQHF. CDR3 DNA sequence: TGTGCCAGCAGTTCCAGACAGTCTCGGCAGCCCCAGCATTTT.

The sample holds one count of this clone. V and J are TRBV7-9 and TRBJ2-1, with 10 bases identical to TRBD1. Germline V lookup: CDR1 SEHNR, CDR2 FQNEAQ (reference sequence). V lost 1 base and J lost 6; bases outside the gene matches: 3. This CDR3 has 15 residues. This chain's CDR3 is CASSLGDRGGNEQFF. The CDR3 nucleotides read TGTGCCAGCAGCTTAGGGGACAGGGGTGGCAATGAGCAGTTCTTC.

V gene TRBV19 combines with J gene TRBJ2-5; 7 bases line up with TRBD2. The CDR3 loop spans 13 amino acids. In germline, CDR1 is LNHDA, CDR2 SQIVND (reference sequence). V lost 4 bases and J lost 2; bases outside the gene matches: 1. The CDR3 DNA is TGTGCCAGTAGTAGCGGGAGTCAAGAGACCCAGTACTTC. Its protein product is CASSSGSQETQYF.

The chain has TRBV19 and TRBJ1-1; D might be TRBD1 (5 bases). Germline lookup yields CDR1 LNHDA and CDR2 SQIVND (reference sequence). This CDR3 has 14 amino acids. V was cut by 4 bases and J by 1 base, with 10 bases left in between. The CDR3 nucleotides read TGTGCCAGTAGTAAGGAGGGGTGGAACACTGAAGCTTTCTTT. Translation: CASSKEGWNTEAFF.